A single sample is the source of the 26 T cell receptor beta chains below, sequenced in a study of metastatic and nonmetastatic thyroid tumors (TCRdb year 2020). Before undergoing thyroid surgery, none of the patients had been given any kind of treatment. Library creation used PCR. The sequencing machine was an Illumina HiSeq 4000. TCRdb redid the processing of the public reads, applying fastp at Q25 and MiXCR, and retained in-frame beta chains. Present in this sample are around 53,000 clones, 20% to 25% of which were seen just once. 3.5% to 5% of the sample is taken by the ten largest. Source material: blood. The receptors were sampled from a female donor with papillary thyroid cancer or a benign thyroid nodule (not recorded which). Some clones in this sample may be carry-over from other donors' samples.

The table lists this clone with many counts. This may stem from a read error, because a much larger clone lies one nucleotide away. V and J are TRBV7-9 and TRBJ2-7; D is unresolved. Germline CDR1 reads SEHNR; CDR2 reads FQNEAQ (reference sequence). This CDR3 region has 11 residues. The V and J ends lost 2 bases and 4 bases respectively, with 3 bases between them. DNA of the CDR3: TGTGCCAGCAGCTTAATTTACGAGCAGTACTTC. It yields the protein CASSLIYEQYF. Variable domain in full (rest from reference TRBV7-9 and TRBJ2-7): DTGVSQNPRHKITKRGQNVTFRCDPISEHNRLYWYRQTLGQGPEFLTYFQNEAQLEKSRLLSDRFSAERPKGSFSTLEIQRTEQGDSAMYLCASSLIYEQYFGPGTRLTVT.

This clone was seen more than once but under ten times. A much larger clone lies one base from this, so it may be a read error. The CDR3: CASSVGAGNHPQHF. The CDR3 DNA reads as TGTGCCAGCAGCGTAGGGGCGGGGAATCATCCCCAGCATTTT. This chain links TRBV9 with TRBJ1-5; D not resolved. Germline CDR1 reads SGDLS; CDR2 reads YYNGEE. The CDR3 spans 14 residues.

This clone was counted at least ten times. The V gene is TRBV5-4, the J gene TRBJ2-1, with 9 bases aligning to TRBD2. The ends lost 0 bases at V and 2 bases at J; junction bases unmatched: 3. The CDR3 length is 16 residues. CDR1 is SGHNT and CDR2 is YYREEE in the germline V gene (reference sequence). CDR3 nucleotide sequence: TGTGCCAGCAGCTTGGCCAGCGGGAGGACCTACAATGAGCAGTTCTTC. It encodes CASSLASGRTYNEQFF.

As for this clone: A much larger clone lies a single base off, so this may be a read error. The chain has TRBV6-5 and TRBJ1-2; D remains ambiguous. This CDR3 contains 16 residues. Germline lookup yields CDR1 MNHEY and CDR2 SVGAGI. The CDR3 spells CAGSYSMGRNRYGYTF. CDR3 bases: TGTGCCGGCAGTTACTCGATGGGCCGGAACCGCTATGGCTACACCTTC.

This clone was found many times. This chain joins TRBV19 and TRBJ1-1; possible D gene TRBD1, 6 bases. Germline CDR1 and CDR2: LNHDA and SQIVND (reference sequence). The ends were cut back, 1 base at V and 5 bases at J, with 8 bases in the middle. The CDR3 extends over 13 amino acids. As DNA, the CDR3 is TGTGCCAGTAGTATAGGGACAGCTACTGAAGCTTTCTTT. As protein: CASSIGTATEAFF.

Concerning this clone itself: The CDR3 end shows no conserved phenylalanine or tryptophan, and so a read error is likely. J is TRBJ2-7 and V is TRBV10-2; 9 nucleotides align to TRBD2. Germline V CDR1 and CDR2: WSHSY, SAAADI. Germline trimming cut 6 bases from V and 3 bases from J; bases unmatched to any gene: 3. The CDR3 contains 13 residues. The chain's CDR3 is CASRLAGCYEQYL. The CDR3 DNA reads TGCGCCAGCAGGCTAGCGGGATGCTACGAGCAGTACTTG.

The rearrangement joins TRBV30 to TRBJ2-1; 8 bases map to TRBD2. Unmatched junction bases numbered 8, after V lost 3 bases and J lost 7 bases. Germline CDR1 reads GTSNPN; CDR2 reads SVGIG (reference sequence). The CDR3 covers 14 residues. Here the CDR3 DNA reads TGTGCCTGGAGCTCCGGGACTAGGTTTAATGAGCAGTTCTTC. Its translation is CAWSSGTRFNEQFF.

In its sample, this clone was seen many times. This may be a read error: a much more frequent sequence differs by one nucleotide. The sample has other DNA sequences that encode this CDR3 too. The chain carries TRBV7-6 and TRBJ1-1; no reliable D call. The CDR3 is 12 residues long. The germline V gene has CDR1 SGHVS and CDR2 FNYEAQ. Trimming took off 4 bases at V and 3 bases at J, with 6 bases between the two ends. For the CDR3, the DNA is TGTGCCAGCAGCTCCCCCGACACTGAAGCTTTCTTT. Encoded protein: CASSSPDTEAFF.

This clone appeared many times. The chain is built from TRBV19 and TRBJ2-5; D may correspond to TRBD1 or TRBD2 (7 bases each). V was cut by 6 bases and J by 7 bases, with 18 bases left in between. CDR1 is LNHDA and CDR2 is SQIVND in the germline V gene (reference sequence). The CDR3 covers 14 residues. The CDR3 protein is CASSWGQPGGTQYF. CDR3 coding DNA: TGTGCCAGTAGCTGGGGACAGCCGGGGGGGACCCAGTACTTC.

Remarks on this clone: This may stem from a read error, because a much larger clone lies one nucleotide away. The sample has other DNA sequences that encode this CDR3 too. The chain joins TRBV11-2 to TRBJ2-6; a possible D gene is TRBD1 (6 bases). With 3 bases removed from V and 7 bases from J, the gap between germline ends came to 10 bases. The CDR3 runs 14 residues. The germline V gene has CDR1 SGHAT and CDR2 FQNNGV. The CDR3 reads CASSLGAGANVLTF. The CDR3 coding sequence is TGTGCCAGCAGCTTGGGGGCCGGTGCCAACGTCCTGACTTTC.

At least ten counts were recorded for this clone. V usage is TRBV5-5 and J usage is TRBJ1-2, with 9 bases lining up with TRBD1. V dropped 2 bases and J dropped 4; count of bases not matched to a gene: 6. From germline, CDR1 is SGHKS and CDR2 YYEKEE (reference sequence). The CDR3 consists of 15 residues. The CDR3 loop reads CASSFRLQGAYGYTF. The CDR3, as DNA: TGTGCCAGCAGCTTTCGCCTACAGGGGGCCTATGGCTACACCTTC. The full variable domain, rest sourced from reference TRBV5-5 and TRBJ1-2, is DAGVTQSPTHLIKTRGQQVTLRCSPISGHKSVSWYQQVLGQGPQFIFQYYEKEERGRGNFPDRFSARQFPNYSSELNVNALLLGDSALYLCASSFRLQGAYGYTFGSGTRLTVV.

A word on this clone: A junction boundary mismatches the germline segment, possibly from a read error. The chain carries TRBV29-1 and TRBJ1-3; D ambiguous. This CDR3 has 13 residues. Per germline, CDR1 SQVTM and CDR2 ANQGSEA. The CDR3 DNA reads TGCAGTGTTGCTGGGCCAGTTATGGGCACCATATATTTT. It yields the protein CSVAGPVMGTIYF.

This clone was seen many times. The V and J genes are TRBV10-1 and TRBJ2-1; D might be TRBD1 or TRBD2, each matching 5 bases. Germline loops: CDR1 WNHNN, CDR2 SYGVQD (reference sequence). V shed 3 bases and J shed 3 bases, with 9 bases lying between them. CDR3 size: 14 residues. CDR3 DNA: TGCGCCAGCAGTGATATGGGGGTCTACAATGAGCAGTTCTTC. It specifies CASSDMGVYNEQFF.

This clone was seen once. In DNA form, the CDR3 reads TGTGCCACCAGTGATCTAGCGGGAGCAACTCTGTGCCATGAGCAGTTCTTC. Residues: CATSDLAGATLCHEQFF. The gene calls are TRBV24-1 and TRBJ2-1, with 10 bases identical to TRBD2. The CDR3 consists of 17 residues. The V segment lost 3 bases and the J segment 8 bases; nucleotides outside the gene matches: 12. CDR1 is KGHDR, CDR2 SFDVKD, per germline.

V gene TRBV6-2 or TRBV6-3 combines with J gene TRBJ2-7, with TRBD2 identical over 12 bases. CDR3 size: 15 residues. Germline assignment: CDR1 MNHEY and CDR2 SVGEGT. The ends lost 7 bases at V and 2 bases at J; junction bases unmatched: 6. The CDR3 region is CASTPRLAGAYEQYF. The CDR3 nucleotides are TGTGCCAGCACCCCGCGACTAGCGGGAGCCTACGAGCAGTACTTC.

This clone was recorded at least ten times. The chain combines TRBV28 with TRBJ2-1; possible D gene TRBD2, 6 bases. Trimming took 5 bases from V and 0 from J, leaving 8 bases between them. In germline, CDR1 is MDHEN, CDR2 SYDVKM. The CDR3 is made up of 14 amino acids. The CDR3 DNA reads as TGTGCCAGCAGTGCGGGAAGCTCCTACAATGAGCAGTTCTTC. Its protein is CASSAGSSYNEQFF.

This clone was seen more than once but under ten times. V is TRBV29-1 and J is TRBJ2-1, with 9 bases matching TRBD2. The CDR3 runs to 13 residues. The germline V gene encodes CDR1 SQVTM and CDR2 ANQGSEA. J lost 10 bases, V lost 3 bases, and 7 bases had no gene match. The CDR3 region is CSVDMLAGSEQFF. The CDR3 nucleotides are TGCAGCGTTGATATGCTAGCGGGGAGCGAGCAGTTCTTC.

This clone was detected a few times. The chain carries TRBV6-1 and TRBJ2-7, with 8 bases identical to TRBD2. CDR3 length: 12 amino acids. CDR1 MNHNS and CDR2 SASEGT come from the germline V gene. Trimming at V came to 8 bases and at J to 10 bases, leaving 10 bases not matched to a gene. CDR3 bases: TGTGCCAGCGGGCGGGGGGCAGAAGATCAGTACTTC. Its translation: CASGRGAEDQYF.

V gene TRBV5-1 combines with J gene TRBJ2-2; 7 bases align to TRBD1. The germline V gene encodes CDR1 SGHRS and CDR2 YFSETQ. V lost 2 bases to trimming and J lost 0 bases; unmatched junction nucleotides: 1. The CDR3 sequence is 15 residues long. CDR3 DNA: TGCGCCAGCAGCTTAGGGACAGCGAACACCGGGGAGCTGTTTTTT. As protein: CASSLGTANTGELFF.

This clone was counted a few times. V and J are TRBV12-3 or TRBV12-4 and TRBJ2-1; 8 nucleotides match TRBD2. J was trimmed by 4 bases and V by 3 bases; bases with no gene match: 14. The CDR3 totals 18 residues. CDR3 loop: CASSFSALGQRGYNEQFF. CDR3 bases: TGTGCCAGCAGTTTTAGCGCCCTTGGGCAGCGGGGGTACAATGAGCAGTTCTTC.

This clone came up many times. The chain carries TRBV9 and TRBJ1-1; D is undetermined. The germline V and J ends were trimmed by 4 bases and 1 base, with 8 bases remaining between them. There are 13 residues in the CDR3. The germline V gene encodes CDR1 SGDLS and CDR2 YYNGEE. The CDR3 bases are TGTGCCAGCAGCTCCCGTCCGAACACTGAAGCTTTCTTT. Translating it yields CASSSRPNTEAFF.

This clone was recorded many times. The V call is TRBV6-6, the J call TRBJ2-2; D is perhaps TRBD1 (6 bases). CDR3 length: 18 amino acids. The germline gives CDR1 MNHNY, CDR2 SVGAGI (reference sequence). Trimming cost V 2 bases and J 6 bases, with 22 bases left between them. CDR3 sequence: CASSYPPQDRITSGELFF. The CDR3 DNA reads TGTGCCAGCAGTTACCCACCTCAGGACAGAATTACGTCCGGGGAGCTGTTTTTT.

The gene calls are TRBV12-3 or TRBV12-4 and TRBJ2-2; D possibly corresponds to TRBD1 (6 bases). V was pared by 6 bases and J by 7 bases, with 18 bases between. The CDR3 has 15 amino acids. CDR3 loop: CASSSAQGTCGELFF. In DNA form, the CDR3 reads TGTGCCAGCAGCTCGGCACAGGGAACCTGCGGGGAGCTGTTTTTT.

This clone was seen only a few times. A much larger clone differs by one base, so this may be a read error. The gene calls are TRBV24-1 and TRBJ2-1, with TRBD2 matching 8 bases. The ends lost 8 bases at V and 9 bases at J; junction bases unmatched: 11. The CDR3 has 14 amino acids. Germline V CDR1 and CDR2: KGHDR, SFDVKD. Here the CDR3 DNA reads TGTGCCACCATCCCTCCGGGAGGGACGTTTGAGCAGTTCTTC. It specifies CATIPPGGTFEQFF.

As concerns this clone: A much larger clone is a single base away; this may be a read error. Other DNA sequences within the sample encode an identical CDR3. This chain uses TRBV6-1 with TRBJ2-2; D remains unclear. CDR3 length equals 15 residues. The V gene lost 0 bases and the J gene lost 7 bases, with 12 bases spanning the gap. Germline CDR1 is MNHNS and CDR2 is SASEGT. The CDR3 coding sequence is TGTGCCAGCAGTGAAGCGCTTCCACTTGGCGGGGAGCTGTTTTTT. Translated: CASSEALPLGGELFF.

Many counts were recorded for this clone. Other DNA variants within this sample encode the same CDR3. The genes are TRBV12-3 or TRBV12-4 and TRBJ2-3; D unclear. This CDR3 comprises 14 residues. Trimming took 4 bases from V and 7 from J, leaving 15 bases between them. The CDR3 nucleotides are TGTGCCAGCAGTTCGTCAAAGACGCAACATACGCAGTATTTT. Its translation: CASSSSKTQHTQYF.